This T cell receptor (beta chain) was identified in a study of cytomegalovirus exposure and HLA in healthy donors. CDR3 size: 13 residues. Between the trimmed V and J ends, which lost 3 bases and 1 base, there was a span of 7 bases. Germline V gene data show CDR1 as SGHDN and CDR2 as FVKESK. The PCR used 60 Vbeta and 13 Jbeta primers. TCRdb keeps only in-frame clones here, not all; method: immunoSEQ multiplex PCR. In the table there are under 150,000 clones, more than 65% of which are singletons. The genes are TRBV14 and TRBJ2-7; D remains ambiguous. This TCR was recovered from a man between 45 and 60 years old in good health and CMV-seronegative. The sequenced sample consisted of PBMCs. In nucleotides, the CDR3 is TGTGCCAGCAGCCAGCAGGATTCCTACGAGCAGTACTTC. This encodes CASSQQDSYEQYF.